This entry is about one T cell receptor (beta chain). Its specificity is unknown. This sample was taken from a study of post-analysis software for immune sequencing data. Regarding the study as a whole: Controls significantly exceeded multiple sclerosis patients in normalized Chao1 diversity. When patients were compared with controls, a handful of TRBV segments were more frequent, TRBV5-6, TRBV5-1 and TRBV20-1 among them.

Unique molecular identifiers were present in the TCR beta cDNA libraries. The yield from roughly 1 to 10 million T cells was some 500,000 cDNA molecules in total. TCRdb passed the PCR reads through MiXCR, listing each CDR3 protein once. The sample consists of hundreds of thousands of distinct CDR3 sequences, 55% to 60% of them appearing once. Germline assignment: CDR1 SGHRS and CDR2 YFSETQ. The CDR3 runs to 15 residues. V lost 0 bases and J 2 bases, leaving 10 bases between the germline ends. The receptor comes from a girl aged 2 to 9 with multiple sclerosis. Sequencing was carried out using blood. This chain joins TRBV5-1 and TRBJ2-3; D not certain. The CDR3: CASSLAVSPTDTQYF. The CDR3 bases are TGCGCCAGCAGCTTGGCGGTTTCTCCCACAGATACGCAGTATTTT.